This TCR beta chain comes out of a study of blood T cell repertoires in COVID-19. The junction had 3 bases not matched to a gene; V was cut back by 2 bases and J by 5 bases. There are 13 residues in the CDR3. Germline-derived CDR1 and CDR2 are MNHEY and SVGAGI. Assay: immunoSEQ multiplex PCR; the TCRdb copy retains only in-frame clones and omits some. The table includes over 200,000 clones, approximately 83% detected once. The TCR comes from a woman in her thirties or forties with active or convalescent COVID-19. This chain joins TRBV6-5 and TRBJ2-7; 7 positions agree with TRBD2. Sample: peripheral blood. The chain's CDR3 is CASSYLGLNEQYF. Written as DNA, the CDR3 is TGTGCCAGCAGTTACCTGGGACTAAACGAGCAGTACTTC.